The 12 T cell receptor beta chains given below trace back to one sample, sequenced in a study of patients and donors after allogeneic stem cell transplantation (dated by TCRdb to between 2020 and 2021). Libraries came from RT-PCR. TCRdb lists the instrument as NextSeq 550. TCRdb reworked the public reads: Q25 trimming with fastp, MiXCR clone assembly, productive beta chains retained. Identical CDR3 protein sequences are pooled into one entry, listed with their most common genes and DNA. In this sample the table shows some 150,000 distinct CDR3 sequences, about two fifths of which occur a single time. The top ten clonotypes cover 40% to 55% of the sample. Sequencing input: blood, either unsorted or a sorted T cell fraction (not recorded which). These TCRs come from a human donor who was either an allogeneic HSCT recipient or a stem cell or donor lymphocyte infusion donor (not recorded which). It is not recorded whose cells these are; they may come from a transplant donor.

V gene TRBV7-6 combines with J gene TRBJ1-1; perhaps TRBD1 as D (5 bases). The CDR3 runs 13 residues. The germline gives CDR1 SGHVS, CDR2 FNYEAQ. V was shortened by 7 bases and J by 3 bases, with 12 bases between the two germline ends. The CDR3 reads CASIPAGDTEAFF. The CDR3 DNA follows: TGTGCCAGCATCCCGGCGGGGGACACTGAAGCTTTCTTT.

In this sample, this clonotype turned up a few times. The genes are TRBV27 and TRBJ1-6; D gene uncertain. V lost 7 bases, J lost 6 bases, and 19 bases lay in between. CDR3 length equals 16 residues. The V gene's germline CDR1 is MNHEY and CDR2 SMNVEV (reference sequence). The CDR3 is CASKDQTGSVNSPLHF. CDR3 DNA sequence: TGTGCCAGCAAGGATCAGACGGGTTCCGTTAATTCACCCCTCCACTTT.

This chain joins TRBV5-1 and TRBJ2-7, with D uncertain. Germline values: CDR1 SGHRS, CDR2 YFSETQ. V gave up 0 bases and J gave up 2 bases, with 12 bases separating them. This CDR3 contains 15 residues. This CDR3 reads CASSLGRAPTYEQYF. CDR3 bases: TGCGCCAGCAGCTTGGGCAGAGCTCCGACCTACGAGCAGTACTTC.

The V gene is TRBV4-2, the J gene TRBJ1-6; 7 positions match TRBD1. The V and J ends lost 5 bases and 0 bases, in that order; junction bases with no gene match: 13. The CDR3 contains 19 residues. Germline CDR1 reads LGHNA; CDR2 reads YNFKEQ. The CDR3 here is CASSSRLGQESSYNSPLHF. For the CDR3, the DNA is TGTGCCAGCAGCTCTCGCCTCGGACAGGAGAGCTCCTATAATTCACCCCTCCACTTT.

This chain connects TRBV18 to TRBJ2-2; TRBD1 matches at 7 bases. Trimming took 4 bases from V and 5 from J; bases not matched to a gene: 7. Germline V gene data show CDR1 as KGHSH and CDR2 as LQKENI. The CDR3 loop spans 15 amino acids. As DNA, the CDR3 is TGTGCCAGCTCACAAGACAGGGATGGAACCGGGGAGCTGTTTTTT. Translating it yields CASSQDRDGTGELFF.

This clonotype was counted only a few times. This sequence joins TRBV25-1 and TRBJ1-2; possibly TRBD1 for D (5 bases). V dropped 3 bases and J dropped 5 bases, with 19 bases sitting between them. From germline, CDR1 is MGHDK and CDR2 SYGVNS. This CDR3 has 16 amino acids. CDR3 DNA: TGTGCCAGCAGTGAGGCAGGGCTTCACTTATTTTATGGCTACACCTTC. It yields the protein CASSEAGLHLFYGYTF.

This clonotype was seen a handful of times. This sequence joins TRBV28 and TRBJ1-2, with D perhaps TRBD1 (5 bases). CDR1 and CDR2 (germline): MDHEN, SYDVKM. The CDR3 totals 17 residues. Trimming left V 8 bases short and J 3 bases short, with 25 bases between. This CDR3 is CASSSGVRRQFYYGYTF. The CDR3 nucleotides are TGTGCCAGCTCTTCGGGAGTCCGACGACAGTTTTACTATGGCTACACCTTC.

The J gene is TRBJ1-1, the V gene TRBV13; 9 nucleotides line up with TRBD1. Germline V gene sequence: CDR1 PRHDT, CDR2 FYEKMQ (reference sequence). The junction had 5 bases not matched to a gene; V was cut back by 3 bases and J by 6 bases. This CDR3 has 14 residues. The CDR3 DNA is TGTGCCAGCAGCTTCCCGGGGGACAGGGCTGAAGCTTTCTTT. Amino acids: CASSFPGDRAEAFF.

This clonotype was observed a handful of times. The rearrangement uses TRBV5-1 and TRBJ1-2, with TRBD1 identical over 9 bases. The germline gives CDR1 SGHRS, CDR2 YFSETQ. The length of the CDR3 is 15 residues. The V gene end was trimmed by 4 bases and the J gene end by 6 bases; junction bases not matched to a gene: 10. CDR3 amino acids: CASSPSQGAKDGYTF. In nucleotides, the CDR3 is TGCGCCAGCAGCCCCTCACAGGGGGCCAAAGATGGCTACACCTTC.

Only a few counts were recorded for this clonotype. The DNA for the CDR3 is TGTGCCAGCAGTGAAGTTGGGACTAGACAAAGCACCGGGGAGCTGTTTTTT. This codes for CASSEVGTRQSTGELFF. The V gene is TRBV2, the J gene TRBJ2-2; TRBD2 agrees at 8 bases. The CDR3 has 17 residues. J gave up 4 bases and V 1 base, and 8 bases lay outside the gene matches. The germline V gene has CDR1 SNHLY and CDR2 FYNNEI.

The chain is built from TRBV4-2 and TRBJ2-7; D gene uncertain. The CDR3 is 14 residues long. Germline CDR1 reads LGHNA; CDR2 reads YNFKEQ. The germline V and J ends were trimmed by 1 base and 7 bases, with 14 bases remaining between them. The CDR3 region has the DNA TGTGCCAGCAGCCAAGTGGGGATTCGGCGGGAGCAGTACTTC. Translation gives CASSQVGIRREQYF.

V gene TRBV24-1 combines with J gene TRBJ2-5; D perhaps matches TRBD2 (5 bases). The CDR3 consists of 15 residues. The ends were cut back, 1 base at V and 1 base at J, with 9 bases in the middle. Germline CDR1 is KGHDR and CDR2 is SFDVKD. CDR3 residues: CATSDFSGPQETQYF. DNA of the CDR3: TGTGCCACCAGTGATTTCAGCGGTCCCCAAGAGACCCAGTACTTC.